This entry lists 25 T cell receptor beta chains sequenced from one sample in a study of beta chain features in type 1 diabetes. Sequencing targeted expressed TCRB transcripts, as all isolated RNA had been reverse transcribed. The data were produced by immunoSEQ multiplex PCR, yet TCRdb's version contains in-frame clones alone and is incomplete. The sample yields about 160,000 clones, roughly 9% seen once. The sequenced sample was central memory CD4+ T cells from blood. The receptors derive from a woman aged 18-29 years in good health.

Only a few counts were recorded for this clone. At the DNA level, this CDR3 is encoded by other sequences in the same sample as well. The CDR3 DNA reads TGTGCCAGCAGAGAACAGGGTAACTATGGCTACACCTTC. Translating gives CASREQGNYGYTF. J is TRBJ1-2 and V is TRBV6-1, with D perhaps matching TRBD1 (6 bases). This CDR3 region has 13 residues. Germline loops: CDR1 MNHNS, CDR2 SASEGT. V was clipped by 6 bases and J by 1 base, with 9 bases between them.

The chain is built from TRBV11-1 and TRBJ2-7; 15 bases are shared with TRBD2. Germline CDR1 reads SGHAT; CDR2 reads FQDESV (reference sequence). The CDR3 loop spans 16 amino acids. With 4 bases clipped from V and 5 bases from J, the junction kept 6 bases outside the gene matches. The CDR3: CASSSGTSGGRDEQYF. For the CDR3, the DNA is TGTGCCAGCAGCTCCGGGACTAGCGGGGGGCGTGACGAGCAGTACTTC.

V gene TRBV18 combines with J gene TRBJ2-1; TRBD1 aligns across 7 bases. Unmatched junction bases numbered 7, after V lost 3 bases and J lost 8 bases. There are 14 residues in the CDR3. From germline, CDR1 is KGHSH and CDR2 LQKENI. Written as DNA, the CDR3 is TGTGCCAGCTCACCCACCGGGACAGCGGATGAGCAGTTCTTC. Translated, it gives CASSPTGTADEQFF.

This clone showed up just a few times. The V gene is TRBV5-1, the J gene TRBJ1-5; 9 nucleotides agree with TRBD1. V lost 4 bases, J lost 2 bases, and 4 bases stayed unmatched. Germline loops: CDR1 SGHRS, CDR2 YFSETQ. This CDR3 comprises 15 residues. The CDR3 nucleotides are TGCGCCAGCAGCAGGACAGGGGCCGGCAATCAGCCCCAGCATTTT. It is translated as CASSRTGAGNQPQHF. Full variable domain (rest looked up from reference TRBV5-1 and TRBJ1-5): KAGVTQTPRYLIKTRGQQVTLSCSPISGHRSVSWYQQTPGQGLQFLFEYFSETQRNKGNFPGRFSGRQFSNSRSEMNVSTLELGDSALYLCASSRTGAGNQPQHFGDGTRLSIL.

This clone has more than one count but fewer than ten. The chain is built from TRBV7-2 and TRBJ2-1, with D tentatively TRBD2 (6 bases). In germline, CDR1 is SGHTA, CDR2 FQGNSA. The length of the CDR3 is 16 residues. Trimming left V 1 base short and J 2 bases short, with 12 bases between. The CDR3 bases are TGTGCCAGCAGCTTAGGGGGCGGGGTCACCTACAATGAGCAGTTCTTC. Translation: CASSLGGGVTYNEQFF.

This clone was seen many times. The V call is TRBV30, the J call TRBJ2-6; 8 bases map to TRBD1. This CDR3 is built from 16 residues. From germline, CDR1 is GTSNPN and CDR2 SVGIG (reference sequence). V was clipped by 7 bases and J by 3 bases; unmatched bases: 11. This CDR3 reads CAFNTDRVVGANVLTF. The CDR3 DNA is TGTGCCTTTAACACGGACAGGGTCGTTGGGGCCAACGTCCTGACTTTC. The variable domain in full, completed from reference TRBV30 and TRBJ2-6, reads SQTIHQWPATLVQPVGSPLSLECTVEGTSNPNLYWYRQAAGRGLQLLFYSVGIGQISSEVPQNLSASRPQDRQFILSSKKLLLSDSGFYLCAFNTDRVVGANVLTFGAGSRLTVL.

This chain uses TRBV14 with TRBJ2-7; D possibly corresponds to TRBD1 (5 bases). Germline assignment: CDR1 SGHDN and CDR2 FVKESK. The CDR3 spans 16 residues. Between the trimmed V and J ends, which lost 3 bases and 5 bases, there was a span of 20 bases. The CDR3 DNA reads as TGTGCCAGCAGCCAGCCTATCCGGACATACCAAGACGAGCAGTACTTC. This encodes CASSQPIRTYQDEQYF.

As for this clone: A read error may account for a junction end that differs from germline. This rearrangement joins TRBV7-7 to TRBJ2-5; 10 bases are a match to TRBD2. Germline CDR1 reads SSHAT; CDR2 reads FNYEAQ (reference sequence). The CDR3 has 16 amino acids. CDR3 nucleotide sequence: TGTGCTAGCAGCCCTGGGGCTAGCGGGGGCCAAGAGACCCAGTACTTC. Its translation: CASSPGASGGQETQYF.

The rearrangement uses TRBV18 and TRBJ2-4; a possible D gene is TRBD1 (6 bases). Trimming removed 0 bases from V and 4 bases from J, with 13 bases in between. Germline CDR1 reads KGHSH; CDR2 reads LQKENI. The length of the CDR3 is 16 residues. CDR3 sequence reads: CASSPPDSWGKNIQYF. In nucleotides, the CDR3 is TGTGCCAGCTCACCACCGGACAGCTGGGGAAAAAACATTCAGTACTTC.

CDR3 amino acids: CASSLFEGFYTF. CDR3 nucleotides: TGTGCCAGCAGCTTATTTGAGGGTTTCTACACCTTC. The chain uses TRBV7-2 and TRBJ1-2; D ambiguous. The V gene lost 2 bases and the J gene lost 10 bases, with 11 bases spanning the gap. CDR3 length: 12 amino acids. Per the germline V gene, CDR1 is SGHTA and CDR2 is FQGNSA.

This clone has just a few counts. CDR3 bases: TGTGCCAGCCACGGTGAGGGCGGAGAGCAGTTCTTC. This encodes CASHGEGGEQFF. V and J are TRBV18 and TRBJ2-1; perhaps TRBD2 as D (5 bases). The germline V gene has CDR1 KGHSH and CDR2 LQKENI. Deletions cut 8 bases from V and 10 bases from J, with 15 bases between. CDR3 size: 12 residues.

V is TRBV7-9 and J is TRBJ2-7; TRBD2 matches 9 bases. Germline CDR1 SEHNR, CDR2 FQNEAQ (reference sequence). V lost 3 bases to trimming and J lost 1 base; unmatched junction nucleotides: 1. The CDR3 is made up of 14 amino acids. The CDR3 is CASSFSGGSYEQYF. In DNA form, the CDR3 reads TGTGCCAGCAGCTTTAGCGGGGGATCCTACGAGCAGTACTTC.

The rearrangement uses TRBV6-6 and TRBJ2-4; TRBD1 might be the D (6 bases). This CDR3 contains 14 residues. V shed 4 bases and J shed 3 bases, with 10 bases lying between them. Germline CDR1 and CDR2: MNHNY and SVGAGI (reference sequence). CDR3 protein: CASSSGHSKNIQYF. Here the CDR3 DNA reads TGTGCCAGCAGTTCGGGACACAGCAAAAACATTCAGTACTTC.

V usage is TRBV5-4 and J usage is TRBJ2-5; 9 bases align to TRBD2. The CDR3 has 14 residues. Trimming cost V 3 bases and J 2 bases; bases outside gene matches: 2. Germline values: CDR1 SGHNT, CDR2 YYREEE (reference sequence). Written as DNA, the CDR3 is TGTGCCAGCAGCTCAGGACTAGCGCAAGAGACCCAGTACTTC. It specifies CASSSGLAQETQYF. Complete variable domain (other parts from reference TRBV5-4 and TRBJ2-5): ETGVTQSPTHLIKTRGQQVTLRCSSQSGHNTVSWYQQALGQGPQFIFQYYREEENGRGNFPPRFSGLQFPNYSSELNVNALELDDSALYLCASSSGLAQETQYFGPGTRLLVL.

This clone appeared many times. The chain combines TRBV7-9 with TRBJ1-1, with D maybe TRBD1 (5 bases). This CDR3 has 14 amino acids. Germline assignment: CDR1 SEHNR and CDR2 FQNEAQ (reference sequence). The V end lost 6 bases, the J end lost 1 base, and 12 bases lay between the germline ends. CDR3 in DNA: TGTGCCAGCAGGCCCAGGGAGGAGAACACTGAAGCTTTCTTT. Translated, it gives CASRPREENTEAFF. The variable domain in full, with the rest retrieved from reference TRBV7-9 and TRBJ1-1, is DTGVSQNPRHKITKRGQNVTFRCDPISEHNRLYWYRQTLGQGPEFLTYFQNEAQLEKSRLLSDRFSAERPKGSFSTLEIQRTEQGDSAMYLCASRPREENTEAFFGQGTRLTVV.

This chain joins TRBV7-3 and TRBJ2-6; no firm D call. Germline V lookup: CDR1 SGHTA, CDR2 FQGTGA. V was cut by 5 bases and J by 0 bases, with 5 bases left in between. The CDR3 runs 14 residues. CDR3 nucleotide sequence: TGTGCCAGCAGCCCTTCCTCTGGGGCCAACGTCCTGACTTTC. Protein product: CASSPSSGANVLTF. Complete variable domain (other parts from reference TRBV7-3 and TRBJ2-6): GAGVSQTPSNKVTEKGKYVELRCDPISGHTALYWYRQSLGQGPEFLIYFQGTGAADDSGLPNDRFFAVRPEGSVSTLKIQRTERGDSAVYLCASSPSSGANVLTFGAGSRLTVL.

The chain is built from TRBV15 and TRBJ2-1; a possible D gene is TRBD2 (6 bases). The CDR3 covers 14 residues. With 1 base removed from V and 3 bases from J, the gap between germline ends came to 7 bases. Germline CDR1 LNHNV, CDR2 YYDKDF (reference sequence). The CDR3 spells CATSRVGLYNEQFF. The CDR3 DNA follows: TGTGCCACCAGCAGAGTGGGACTCTACAATGAGCAGTTCTTC.

This clone has a count of ten or more. CDR3 nucleotides: TGTGCCAGCTCACCAAATGCAGGCAATAGCAATCAGCCCCAGCATTTT. Translated, it gives CASSPNAGNSNQPQHF. The chain uses TRBV18 and TRBJ1-5; D is unclear. Trimming left V 2 bases short and J 0 bases short, with 11 bases between. Germline V lookup: CDR1 KGHSH, CDR2 LQKENI. The CDR3 runs to 16 residues. The full variable domain, completed using reference TRBV18 and TRBJ1-5, is NAGVMQNPRHLVRRRGQEARLRCSPMKGHSHVYWYRQLPEEGLKFMVYLQKENIIDESGMPKERFSAEFPKEGPSILRIQQVVRGDSAAYFCASSPNAGNSNQPQHFGDGTRLSIL.

This clone was observed once. This sequence joins TRBV18 and TRBJ2-2; TRBD2 matches at 13 bases. After removal of 2 bases from V and 1 base from J, the junction contained 4 bases not matched to a gene. This CDR3 has 18 residues. Germline V CDR1 and CDR2: KGHSH, LQKENI. The CDR3 loop reads CASSPMGLAGRNTGELFF. The CDR3 nucleotides are TGTGCCAGCTCACCAATGGGACTAGCGGGGCGGAACACCGGGGAGCTGTTTTTT.

This clone was seen a handful of times. This sequence joins TRBV18 and TRBJ2-3, with a possible D match to TRBD2 (5 bases). Trimming shortened V by 5 bases and J by 3 bases, and 9 bases separated the two germline ends. CDR1 and CDR2 (germline): KGHSH, LQKENI. CDR3 length: 13 amino acids. The CDR3 DNA reads as TGTGCCAGCTCAAATCGAGGGACAGATACGCAGTATTTT. Translated: CASSNRGTDTQYF.

The V and J genes are TRBV7-3 and TRBJ2-5, with 8 bases fitting TRBD1. Germline V gene data show CDR1 as SGHTA and CDR2 as FQGTGA. V was clipped by 4 bases and J by 5 bases; unmatched bases: 6. The CDR3 has 14 amino acids. The DNA for the CDR3 is TGTGCCAGCAGCTCGACAGGGGATTCGGAGACCCAGTACTTC. Its protein is CASSSTGDSETQYF.

This clone was recorded many times. The chain combines TRBV7-9 with TRBJ2-1; perhaps TRBD2 as D (6 bases). The V gene lost 3 bases and the J gene lost 12 bases, with 15 bases spanning the gap. This CDR3 is built from 13 residues. Germline V lookup: CDR1 SEHNR, CDR2 FQNEAQ (reference sequence). The CDR3 DNA reads as TGTGCCAGCAGCTTGGAGGGTAGGACGGGGCAGTTCTTC. It specifies CASSLEGRTGQFF.

In this sample, this clone turned up a few times. CDR3 coding DNA: TGTGCCAGCAGCCATTCCCCAACACAGGGTGGTGATTCACCCCTCCACTTT. It specifies CASSHSPTQGGDSPLHF. The V gene is TRBV4-2, the J gene TRBJ1-6, with D possibly being TRBD1 (6 bases). The CDR3 length is 17 residues. Looked up from germline, CDR1 is LGHNA and CDR2 is YNFKEQ. Trimming took off 3 bases at V and 8 bases at J, with 20 bases between the two ends.

The CDR3 DNA sequence: TGTGCCAGCAGCTTGACTAGCCGTGAAACCTACGAGCAGTACTTC. It codes for CASSLTSRETYEQYF. This chain uses TRBV7-2 with TRBJ2-7; 7 bases fit TRBD2. The CDR3 is 15 amino acids. Per germline, CDR1 SGHTA and CDR2 FQGNSA. The V and J ends lost 3 bases and 2 bases, in that order; junction bases with no gene match: 7.

This clone was observed a handful of times. The V and J genes are TRBV4-3 and TRBJ2-1, with 9 bases matching TRBD1. Losses at the gene ends were 4 bases for V and 7 bases for J; bases not matched to a gene: 14. The CDR3 consists of 17 residues. CDR1 and CDR2 from the germline V gene are LGHNA and YSLEER. The CDR3 bases are TGCGCCAGCAGCCTCTACCCCGGGACAGGGTTGTTGAATGAGCAGTTCTTC. It specifies CASSLYPGTGLLNEQFF.